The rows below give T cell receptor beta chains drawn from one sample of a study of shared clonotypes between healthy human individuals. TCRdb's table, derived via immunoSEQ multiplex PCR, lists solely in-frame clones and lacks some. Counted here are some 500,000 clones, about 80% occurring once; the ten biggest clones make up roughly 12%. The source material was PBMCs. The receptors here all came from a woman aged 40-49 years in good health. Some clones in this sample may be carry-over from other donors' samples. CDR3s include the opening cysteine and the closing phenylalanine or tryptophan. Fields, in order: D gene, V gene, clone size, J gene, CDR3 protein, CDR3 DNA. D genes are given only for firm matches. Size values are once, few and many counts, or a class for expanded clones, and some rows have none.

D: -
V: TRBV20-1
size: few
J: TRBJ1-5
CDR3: CSAKQNTQHF
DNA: TGCAGTGCTAAACAGAATACCCAGCATTTT

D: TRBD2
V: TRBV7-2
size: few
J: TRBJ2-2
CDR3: CASSLIDLGDGRAPGELFF
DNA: TGTGCCAGCAGCTTAATCGATCTCGGGGACGGGAGGGCACCCGGGGAGCTGTTTTTT

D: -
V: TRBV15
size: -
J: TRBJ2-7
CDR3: CATSTGDGPYEQYF
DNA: TGTGCCACCAGCACTGGAGACGGTCCATACGAGCAGTACTTC

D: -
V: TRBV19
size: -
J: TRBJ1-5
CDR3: CASSSWDGRNQPQHF
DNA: TGTGCCAGTAGTAGCTGGGACGGACGCAATCAGCCCCAGCATTTT

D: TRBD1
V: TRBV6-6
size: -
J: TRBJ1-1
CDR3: CASRGGGGMNTEAFF
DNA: TGTGCCAGCAGGGGAGGGGGCGGCATGAACACTGAAGCTTTCTTT

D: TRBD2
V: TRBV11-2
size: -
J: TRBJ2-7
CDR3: CASSRGTSGTYEQYF
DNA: TGTGCCAGCAGCCGTGGGACTAGCGGAACCTACGAGCAGTACTTC

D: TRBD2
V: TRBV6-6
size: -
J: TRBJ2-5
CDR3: CASSPRGGQETQYF
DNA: TGTGCCAGCAGTCCCCGGGGGGGCCAAGAGACCCAGTACTTC

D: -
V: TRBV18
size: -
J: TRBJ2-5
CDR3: CASSRDRQETQYF
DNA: TGTGCCAGCTCACGCGACCGACAAGAGACCCAGTACTTC

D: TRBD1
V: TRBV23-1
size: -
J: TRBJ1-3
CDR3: CASSHVKTGISGNTIYF
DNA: TGCGCCAGCAGTCACGTCAAGACAGGGATCTCTGGAAACACCATATATTTT

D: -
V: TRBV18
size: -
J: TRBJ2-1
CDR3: CASSQLTIVREHEQFF
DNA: TGTGCCAGCTCACAACTAACCATTGTCCGGGAGCATGAGCAGTTCTTC

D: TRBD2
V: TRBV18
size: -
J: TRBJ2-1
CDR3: CASRPGLAGLEQFF
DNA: TGTGCCAGCCGACCGGGACTAGCGGGCCTTGAGCAGTTCTTC

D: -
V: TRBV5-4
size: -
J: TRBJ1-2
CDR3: CASSLDSPLNYGYTF
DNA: TGTGCCAGCAGCTTGGACAGTCCACTTAACTATGGCTACACCTTC

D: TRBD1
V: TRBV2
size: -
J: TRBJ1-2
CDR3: CASNTRDRGSDGYTF
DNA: TGTGCCAGCAATACCCGGGACAGGGGGTCTGATGGCTACACCTTC

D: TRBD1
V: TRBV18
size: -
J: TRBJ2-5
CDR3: CASSAGQGAGETQYF
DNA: TGTGCCAGCTCCGCGGGACAGGGGGCTGGGGAGACCCAGTACTTC

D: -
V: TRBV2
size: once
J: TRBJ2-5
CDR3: CASSGDPAGLGETQYF
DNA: TGTGCCAGCAGTGGAGACCCAGCGGGCCTTGGGGAGACCCAGTACTTC

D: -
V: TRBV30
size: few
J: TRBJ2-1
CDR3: CAWSLTGEQFF
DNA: TGTGCCTGGAGCCTCACGGGTGAGCAGTTCTTC

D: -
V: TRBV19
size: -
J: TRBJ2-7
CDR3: CASRLGGGEQYF
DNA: TGTGCCAGTAGGCTAGGGGGAGGCGAGCAGTACTTC

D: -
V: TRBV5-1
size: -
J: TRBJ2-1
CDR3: CASSRWTGDNEQFF
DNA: TGCGCCAGCAGCCGGTGGACTGGAGACAATGAGCAGTTCTTC

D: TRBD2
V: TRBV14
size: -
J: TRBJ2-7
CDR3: CASSQLAGAYEQYF
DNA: TGTGCCAGCAGCCAACTAGCGGGAGCCTACGAGCAGTACTTC

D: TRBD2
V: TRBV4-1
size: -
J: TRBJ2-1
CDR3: CASRELTSGNNEQFF
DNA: TGCGCCAGCCGGGAATTGACTAGCGGGAACAATGAGCAGTTCTTC

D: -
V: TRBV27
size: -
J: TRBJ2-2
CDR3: CASTPNPGHLANTGELFF
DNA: TGTGCCAGCACCCCGAATCCGGGACACCTCGCGAACACCGGGGAGCTGTTTTTT

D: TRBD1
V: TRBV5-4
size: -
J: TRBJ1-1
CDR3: CASSLSGGVGTEAFF
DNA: TGTGCCAGCAGTTTATCAGGGGGGGTCGGAACTGAAGCTTTCTTT

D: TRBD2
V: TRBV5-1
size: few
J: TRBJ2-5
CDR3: CASSLVPPRLASGRETQYF
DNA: TGCGCCAGCAGCTTGGTCCCCCCTCGACTAGCGAGTGGGAGAGAGACCCAGTACTTC

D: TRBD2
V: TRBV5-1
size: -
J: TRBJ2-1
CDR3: CASSLAATSEYNEQFF
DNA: TGCGCCAGCAGCTTGGCCGCGACTAGCGAATACAATGAGCAGTTCTTC

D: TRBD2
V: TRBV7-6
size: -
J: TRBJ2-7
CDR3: CASSLGGSGSYEQYF
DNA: TGTGCCAGCAGCTTGGGCGGGAGTGGAAGCTACGAGCAGTACTTC

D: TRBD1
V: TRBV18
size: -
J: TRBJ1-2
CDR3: CASSSLEQGPDYGYTF
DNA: TGTGCCAGCTCATCCTTAGAACAGGGGCCGGACTATGGCTACACCTTC

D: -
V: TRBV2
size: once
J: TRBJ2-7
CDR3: CASSETGLLYEQYF
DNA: TGTGCCAGCAGTGAAACCGGACTGTTATACGAGCAGTACTTC

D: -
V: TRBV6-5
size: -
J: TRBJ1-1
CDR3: CASSHQGYRNTEAFF
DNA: TGTGCCAGCAGTCACCAGGGGTATAGGAACACTGAAGCTTTCTTT

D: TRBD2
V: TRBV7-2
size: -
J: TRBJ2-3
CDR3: CASSLVLAGGDTQYF
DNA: TGTGCCAGCAGCTTAGTTCTAGCGGGAGGAGATACGCAGTATTTT

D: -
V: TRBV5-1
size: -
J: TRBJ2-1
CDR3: CASSLVAGSYNEQFF
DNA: TGCGCCAGCAGCTTAGTGGCAGGGTCCTACAATGAGCAGTTCTTC

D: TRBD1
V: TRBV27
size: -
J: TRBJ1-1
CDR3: CASSLGQDFYTEAFF
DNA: TGTGCCAGCAGTTTGGGACAGGACTTTTACACTGAAGCTTTCTTT

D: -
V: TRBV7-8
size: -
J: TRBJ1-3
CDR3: CASSLQGTVVGNTIYF
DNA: TGTGCCAGCAGCTTACAGGGAACCGTCGTTGGAAACACCATATATTTT

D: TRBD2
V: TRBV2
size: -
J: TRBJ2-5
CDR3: CASSPRTSQETQYF
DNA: TGTGCCAGCAGCCCAAGGACTAGCCAAGAGACCCAGTACTTC

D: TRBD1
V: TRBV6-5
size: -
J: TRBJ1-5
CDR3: CASRTTGNQPQHF
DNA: TGTGCCAGCAGAACGACAGGGAACCAGCCCCAGCATTTT

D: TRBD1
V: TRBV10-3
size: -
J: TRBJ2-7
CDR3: CAIGVDRGYEQYF
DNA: TGTGCCATCGGCGTGGACAGGGGCTACGAGCAGTACTTC

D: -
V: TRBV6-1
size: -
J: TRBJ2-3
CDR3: CASSESWGTDTQYF
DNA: TGTGCCAGCAGTGAAAGTTGGGGGACAGATACGCAGTATTTT

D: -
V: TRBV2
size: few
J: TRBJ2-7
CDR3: CAVFGGNYYEQYF
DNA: TGTGCTGTGTTTGGGGGGAATTACTACGAGCAGTACTTC

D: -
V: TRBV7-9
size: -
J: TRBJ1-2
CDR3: CASTPGTVYGYTF
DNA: TGTGCCAGCACCCCGGGGACGGTCTATGGCTACACCTTC

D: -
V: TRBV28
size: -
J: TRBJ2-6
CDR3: CASSFEQLSGANVLTF
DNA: TGTGCCAGCAGTTTTGAACAGCTCTCTGGGGCCAACGTCCTGACTTTC

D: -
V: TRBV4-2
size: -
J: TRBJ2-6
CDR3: CASSQSWLSGANVLTF
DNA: TGTGCCAGCAGCCAATCTTGGCTCTCAGGGGCCAACGTCCTGACTTTC

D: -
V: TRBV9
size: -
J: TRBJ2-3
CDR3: CASSVVGSSSTDTQYF
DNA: TGTGCCAGCAGCGTAGTAGGCTCATCTAGCACAGATACGCAGTATTTT

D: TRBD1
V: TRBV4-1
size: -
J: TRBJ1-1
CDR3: CASRDRVSNTEAFF
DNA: TGCGCCAGCAGAGACAGGGTCTCAAACACTGAAGCTTTCTTT

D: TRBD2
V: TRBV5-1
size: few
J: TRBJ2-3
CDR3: CASSLSAGDPSTDTQYF
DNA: TGCGCCAGCAGCTTGTCGGCGGGAGATCCTAGCACAGATACGCAGTATTTT

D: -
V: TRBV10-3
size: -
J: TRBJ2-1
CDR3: CAISPGQNNEQFF
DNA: TGTGCCATCAGTCCCGGCCAGAACAATGAGCAGTTCTTC

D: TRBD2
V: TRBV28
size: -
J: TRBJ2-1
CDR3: CASSSYWASGSSYNEQFF
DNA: TGTGCCAGCAGTTCATACTGGGCTAGCGGGAGCTCCTACAATGAGCAGTTCTTC

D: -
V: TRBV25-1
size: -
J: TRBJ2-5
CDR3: CASSDGYGETQYF
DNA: TGTGCCAGCAGTGATGGGTACGGAGAGACCCAGTACTTC

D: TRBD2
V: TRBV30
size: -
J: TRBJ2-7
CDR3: CAWHPGLAGGEQYF
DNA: TGTGCCTGGCACCCGGGACTAGCGGGAGGCGAGCAGTACTTC

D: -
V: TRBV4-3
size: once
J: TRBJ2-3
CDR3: CASSQDRKYTQYF
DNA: TGCGCCAGCAGCCAAGATCGGAAGTATACGCAGTATTTT

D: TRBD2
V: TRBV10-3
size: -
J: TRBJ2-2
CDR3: CAISRDESGRAGELFF
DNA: TGTGCCATCAGTCGAGATGAGAGCGGGAGGGCCGGGGAGCTGTTTTTT

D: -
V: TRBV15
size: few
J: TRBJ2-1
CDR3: CATSSNRGRQFF
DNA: TGTGCCACCAGCAGTAACCGGGGTAGGCAGTTCTTC

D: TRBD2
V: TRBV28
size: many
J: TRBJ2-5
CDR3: CASSLAGDVETQYF
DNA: TGTGCCAGCAGTTTAGCGGGAGATGTAGAGACCCAGTACTTC

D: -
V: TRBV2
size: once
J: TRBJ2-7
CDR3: CASRKDSRDSLF
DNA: TGTGCCAGCAGGAAAGACAGCCGGGACTCCCTCTTC

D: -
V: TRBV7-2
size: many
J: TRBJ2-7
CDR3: CASSLAIQGSYEQYF
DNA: TGTGCCAGCAGCTTAGCGATCCAGGGCTCCTACGAGCAGTACTTC

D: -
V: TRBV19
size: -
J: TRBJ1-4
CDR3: CASTESFATNEKLFF
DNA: TGTGCCAGTACCGAGTCTTTCGCAACTAATGAAAAACTGTTTTTT

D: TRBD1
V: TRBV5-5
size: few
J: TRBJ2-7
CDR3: CASSRTGQAVSYEQYF
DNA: TGTGCCAGCAGCCGGACGGGACAGGCGGTCTCCTACGAGCAGTACTTC

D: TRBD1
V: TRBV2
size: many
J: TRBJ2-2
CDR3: CAATGLNTGELFF
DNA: TGTGCCGCGACAGGGTTGAACACCGGGGAGCTGTTTTTT

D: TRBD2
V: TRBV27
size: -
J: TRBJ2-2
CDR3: CASSPGTSGTGELFF
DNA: TGTGCCAGCAGTCCAGGGACTAGCGGGACCGGGGAGCTGTTTTTT

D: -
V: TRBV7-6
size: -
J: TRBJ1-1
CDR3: CASSSRPQPNTEAFF
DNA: TGTGCCAGCAGCTCAAGACCCCAGCCGAACACTGAAGCTTTCTTT

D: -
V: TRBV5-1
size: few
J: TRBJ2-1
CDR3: CASSSEPGQFYNEQFF
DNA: TGCGCCAGCAGCTCGGAACCGGGACAATTTTACAATGAGCAGTTCTTC